The 22 T cell receptor beta chains presented below share a single source sample, sequenced in a study of blood T cell repertoires in COVID-19. Generated by immunoSEQ multiplex PCR, the TCRdb table keeps only in-frame clones and is missing some. The repertoire holds 35,000 to 55,000 clones, with about 85% as singletons. The sequenced sample consisted of peripheral blood. The receptor source for this set is a woman in her 70s in a cohort sampled during active COVID-19.

The J gene is TRBJ1-4, the V gene TRBV7-2; TRBD1 is a possible D gene (5 bases). This CDR3 comprises 15 residues. Germline CDR1 is SGHTA and CDR2 is FQGNSA. The V end was cut by 5 bases, the J end by 5 bases, with 15 bases between. The CDR3 bases are TGTGCCAGCAGCCCCGCGGGGCAGTTAAATGAAAAACTGTTTTTT. The encoded protein is CASSPAGQLNEKLFF. Full variable domain (rest looked up from reference TRBV7-2 and TRBJ1-4): GAGVSQSPSNKVTEKGKDVELRCDPISGHTALYWYRQSLGQGLEFLIYFQGNSAPDKSGLPSDRFSAERTGGSVSTLTIQRTQQEDSAVYLCASSPAGQLNEKLFFGSGTQLSVL.

This clone was picked up one time. J is TRBJ2-2 and V is TRBV7-9; TRBD2 matches at 10 bases. CDR1 is SEHNR and CDR2 is FQNEAQ in the germline V gene (reference sequence). V lost 1 base and J lost 6; bases outside the gene matches: 5. The CDR3 has 16 amino acids. DNA for the CDR3: TGTGCCAGCAGCTTAGTACTACTAGCGGGATCCGGGGAGCTGTTTTTT. It translates to CASSLVLLAGSGELFF.

The chain is built from TRBV19 and TRBJ2-1, with 10 bases that match TRBD1. With 5 bases clipped from V and 3 bases from J, the junction kept 4 bases outside the gene matches. Germline V CDR1 and CDR2: LNHDA, SQIVND (reference sequence). This CDR3 is 15 amino acids long. The CDR3 reads CASSATGGFYNEQFF. The CDR3 nucleotides are TGTGCCAGTAGTGCGACAGGGGGCTTCTACAATGAGCAGTTCTTC.

The V and J genes are TRBV7-8 and TRBJ2-2; 7 bases align to TRBD2. After removal of 3 bases from V and 5 bases from J, the junction contained 12 bases not matched to a gene. CDR3 size: 17 residues. Germline CDR1 SGHVS, CDR2 FQNEAQ. The CDR3 loop is CASSFFFAGVGTGELFF. The CDR3 coding sequence is TGTGCCAGCAGCTTTTTTTTCGCGGGAGTTGGTACCGGGGAGCTGTTTTTT.

J is TRBJ1-2 and V is TRBV4-1, with 8 bases fitting TRBD1. This CDR3 is built from 15 residues. The V segment lost 1 base and the J segment 5 bases; nucleotides outside the gene matches: 6. CDR1 and CDR2 from the germline V gene are MGHRA and YSYEKL. For the CDR3, the DNA is TGCGCCAGCAGCCAAGTCCAGGGGGCTGAGTATGGCTACACCTTC. Translating gives CASSQVQGAEYGYTF.

This chain uses TRBV30 with TRBJ1-1; D gene unclear. The V and J ends lost 4 bases and 2 bases respectively, with 11 bases between them. The CDR3 is 13 amino acids. Germline values: CDR1 GTSNPN, CDR2 SVGIG (reference sequence). CDR3 sequence reads: CAWKVRQNTEAFF. DNA for the CDR3: TGTGCCTGGAAGGTCAGGCAAAACACTGAAGCTTTCTTT.

The chain carries TRBV7-3 and TRBJ2-1; weak D call: TRBD1 (5 bases). Germline CDR1 reads SGHTA; CDR2 reads FQGTGA. The CDR3 length is 15 residues. Trimming shortened V by 5 bases and J by 0 bases, and 11 bases separated the two germline ends. CDR3 amino acids: CASSQGPISYNEQFF. Written as DNA, the CDR3 is TGTGCCAGCAGCCAGGGCCCTATCTCCTACAATGAGCAGTTCTTC.

The V and J genes are TRBV5-1 and TRBJ2-4; possibly TRBD2 for D (7 bases). Germline V CDR1 and CDR2: SGHRS, YFSETQ. Trimming left V 0 bases short and J 6 bases short, with 13 bases between. The CDR3 runs 15 residues. As DNA, the CDR3 is TGCGCCAGCAGCTTGGGTCTGGGAGGGGGAAACATTCAGTACTTC. Translation: CASSLGLGGGNIQYF.

The genes are TRBV7-9 and TRBJ2-1; D perhaps matches TRBD2 (5 bases). This CDR3 comprises 14 residues. The V end lost 5 bases, the J end lost 2 bases, and 10 bases lay between the germline ends. Looked up from germline, CDR1 is SEHNR and CDR2 is FQNEAQ (reference sequence). The CDR3 protein is CASSPPTTYNEQFF. In DNA, the CDR3 is TGTGCCAGCAGCCCCCCGACTACCTACAATGAGCAGTTCTTC.

The rearrangement links TRBV27 to TRBJ2-1; 11 bases align to TRBD2. Per germline, CDR1 MNHEY and CDR2 SMNVEV (reference sequence). Trimming at V came to 5 bases and at J to 7 bases, leaving 7 bases not matched to a gene. The CDR3 length is 15 residues. This chain's CDR3 is CASSATTSGSNEQFF. As DNA, the CDR3 is TGTGCCAGCAGTGCTACAACTAGCGGGAGTAATGAGCAGTTCTTC.

The chain carries TRBV28 and TRBJ2-5; perhaps TRBD1 as D (6 bases). This CDR3 contains 15 residues. V dropped 2 bases and J dropped 4 bases, with 14 bases sitting between them. Germline CDR1 MDHEN, CDR2 SYDVKM. The CDR3 loop is CASSLSGTGSETQYF. CDR3 DNA: TGTGCCAGCAGTTTAAGTGGTACAGGGTCAGAGACCCAGTACTTC.

The genes are TRBV9 and TRBJ2-7; TRBD2 matches at 10 bases. V was clipped by 3 bases and J by 6 bases; unmatched bases: 9. CDR1 and CDR2 (germline): SGDLS, YYNGEE. This CDR3 spans 15 amino acids. The CDR3 spells CASSGDPGLAIEQYF. CDR3 nucleotide sequence: TGTGCCAGCAGCGGTGACCCGGGACTAGCGATCGAGCAGTACTTC.

The chain links TRBV7-3 to TRBJ1-1; TRBD1 matches 9 bases. In germline, CDR1 is SGHTA, CDR2 FQGTGA. The CDR3 covers 14 residues. V lost 5 bases and J lost 1; bases outside the gene matches: 2. The CDR3 loop is CASSLGQGNTEAFF. CDR3 sequence (DNA): TGTGCCAGCAGCCTGGGACAGGGGAACACTGAAGCTTTCTTT.

The CDR3 spells CASSHPTGVEHGYTF. DNA for the CDR3: TGCGCCAGCAGCCATCCCACAGGGGTTGAACATGGCTACACCTTC. The chain combines TRBV4-3 with TRBJ1-2; 7 bases are a match to TRBD1. The J segment lost 6 bases and the V segment lost 3 bases, leaving 10 bases of the junction unmatched. Per the germline V gene, CDR1 is LGHNA and CDR2 is YSLEER. This CDR3 comprises 15 residues.

This sequence joins TRBV3-1 (or the pseudogene TRBV3-2) and TRBJ2-3; tentatively, D is TRBD2 (6 bases). The V gene's germline CDR1 is LGHDT and CDR2 YNNKEL (reference sequence). The CDR3 runs 15 residues. Trimming removed 1 base at V and 0 bases at J, with 8 bases between. The CDR3: CASSQVSGSTDTQYF. The CDR3 DNA reads TGTGCCAGCAGCCAAGTAAGCGGGAGCACAGATACGCAGTATTTT.

The chain combines TRBV3-1 (or the pseudogene TRBV3-2) with TRBJ1-2; TRBD1 aligns across 7 bases. J gave up 8 bases and V 1 base, and 13 bases lay outside the gene matches. Germline V gene lookup returns CDR1 LGHDT and CDR2 YNNKEL (reference sequence). This CDR3 contains 16 residues. The CDR3 sequence is CASSQGVTGRLGGYTF. For the CDR3, the DNA is TGTGCCAGCAGCCAAGGGGTGACAGGGAGATTAGGAGGCTACACCTTC.

This clone was observed a few times. This chain joins TRBV11-3 and TRBJ2-3; 12 nucleotides agree with TRBD2. Trimming at V came to 5 bases and at J to 6 bases, leaving 3 bases not matched to a gene. This CDR3 comprises 14 residues. Germline V CDR1 and CDR2: SGHNT, YENEEA. CDR3 sequence: CASSRTSGGDTQYF. The CDR3, as DNA: TGTGCCAGCAGCCGAACTAGCGGGGGGGATACGCAGTATTTT.

This chain connects TRBV6-2 or TRBV6-3 to TRBJ2-5, with D possibly being TRBD2 (7 bases). The V end lost 0 bases, the J end lost 3 bases, and 14 bases lay between the germline ends. CDR1 is MNHEY and CDR2 is SVGEGT in the germline V gene. This CDR3 region has 16 residues. CDR3 nucleotide sequence: TGTGCCAGCAGTTACTCGGGGGCTAGCGGTGAAGAGACCCAGTACTTC. It codes for CASSYSGASGEETQYF.

This clone was seen just once. J is TRBJ2-7 and V is TRBV6-5; the match to TRBD2 covers 8 bases. V trimming: 7 bases; J trimming: 2 bases; junction bases outside the gene matches: 7. CDR3 length equals 14 residues. Germline lookup yields CDR1 MNHEY and CDR2 SVGAGI. DNA of the CDR3: TGTGCCAGCACCGGGGGTAGCGGGGCCTACGAGCAGTACTTC. Its translation: CASTGGSGAYEQYF.

CDR3 nucleotides: TGCGCCAGCAGCTTTGGGGGGGCTATGGGCAATGAGCAGTTCTTC. Translating it yields CASSFGGAMGNEQFF. The V gene is TRBV5-1, the J gene TRBJ2-1, with a tentative D call TRBD2 (7 bases). The length of the CDR3 is 15 residues. CDR1 SGHRS and CDR2 YFSETQ come from the germline V gene. Trimming removed 2 bases at V and 6 bases at J, with 15 bases between.

This chain uses TRBV2 with TRBJ1-2; D may be TRBD1 (6 bases). The length of the CDR3 is 12 residues. Germline-derived CDR1 and CDR2 are SNHLY and FYNNEI. Trimming stripped 4 bases from V and 4 bases from J, with 7 bases between. The CDR3 coding sequence is TGTGCCAGCAGTGGACAGGCCTATGGCTACACCTTC. It yields the protein CASSGQAYGYTF.

This clone is deemed medium-sized. The chain links TRBV7-9 to TRBJ2-5; possible D gene TRBD2, 5 bases. V lost 8 bases and J lost 2, with 12 bases in between. The CDR3 has 13 amino acids. Germline lookup yields CDR1 SEHNR and CDR2 FQNEAQ (reference sequence). In DNA form, the CDR3 reads TGTGCCAGCTTACCCGGGAATCAAGAGACCCAGTACTTC. Residues: CASLPGNQETQYF.